This is a list of T cell receptor beta chains from one sample in a study of beta chain features in type 1 diabetes. Sequencing used immunoSEQ multiplex PCR; TCRdb keeps in-frame clones, though not all of them. Among 250,000 to 350,000 clones listed, 12% to 15% were seen once. The sequenced material came from central memory CD4+ T cells from blood. The origin of the receptors is a man younger than 40 in good health. Each CDR3 is given with its conserved first and last residue. A D gene is named only where the DNA matches it firmly. Clone size appears in some rows only: once, few, many, or a class for an expanded clone.

D: NA; size: NA; V: TRBV4-1; J: TRBJ2-7; DNA: TGCGCCAGCAGCCAAGATGCGCGTAGGGACGAGCAGTACTTC; CDR3: CASSQDARRDEQYF
D: TRBD2; size: few; V: TRBV12-5; J: TRBJ2-1; DNA: TGTGCTAGTGACCCTAGCGGGGGGGCGAATGAGCAGTTCTTC; CDR3: CASDPSGGANEQFF
D: NA; size: NA; V: TRBV7-2; J: TRBJ1-3; DNA: TGTGCCAGCAGCGTGACAGGCTCGGCAAACACCATATATTTT; CDR3: CASSVTGSANTIYF
D: NA; size: NA; V: TRBV2; J: TRBJ1-3; DNA: TGTGCCAGCACCCTTCCGGGGGCGGGTGGAAACACCATATATTTT; CDR3: CASTLPGAGGNTIYF
D: TRBD2; size: NA; V: TRBV7-2; J: TRBJ2-5; DNA: TGTGCCAGCAGCTTTTCTAGCGGGAGGGGTGGAGAGACCCAGTACTTC; CDR3: CASSFSSGRGGETQYF
D: NA; size: NA; V: TRBV5-1; J: TRBJ2-1; DNA: TGCGCCAGCAGCTTGGACGGGCTAGCAGGGCAGTTCTTC; CDR3: CASSLDGLAGQFF
D: NA; size: few; V: TRBV5-1; J: TRBJ2-2; DNA: TGCGCCAGCAGCTTGTCCTCCGGGGAGCTGTTTTTT; CDR3: CASSLSSGELFF
D: NA; size: NA; V: TRBV6-6; J: TRBJ1-5; DNA: TGTGCCAGCAGTTGGACGGGAGAACGCCAGCATTTT; CDR3: CASSWTGERQHF
D: TRBD1; size: few; V: TRBV5-1; J: TRBJ1-1; DNA: TGTGCCAGCAGTTCACAGGGGCCTGGAGGTACTGAAGCTTTCTTT; CDR3: CASSSQGPGGTEAFF
D: TRBD2; size: NA; V: TRBV28; J: TRBJ2-5; DNA: TGTGCCAGCAGTTTTATCCGGGGGGGAGAGACCCAGTACTTC; CDR3: CASSFIRGGETQYF
D: NA; size: few; V: TRBV14; J: TRBJ2-5; DNA: TGTGCCAGCAGCCAAATTCAGAGCCAAGAGACCCAGTACTTC; CDR3: CASSQIQSQETQYF
D: NA; size: NA; V: TRBV7-2; J: TRBJ2-5; DNA: TGTGCCAGCGGACCTAGGGTAGCATGGGAGACCCAGTACTTC; CDR3: CASGPRVAWETQYF
D: NA; size: few; V: TRBV28; J: TRBJ1-2; DNA: TGTGCCACCTCCGGGACTTTTAACTATGGCTACACCTTC; CDR3: CATSGTFNYGYTF
D: NA; size: few; V: TRBV10-3; J: TRBJ2-3; DNA: TGTGCCATCATGGCAGGGGAGGAAGATACGCAGTATTTT; CDR3: CAIMAGEEDTQYF
D: NA; size: NA; V: TRBV7-9; J: TRBJ1-4; DNA: TGTGCCAGCAGTGTCGGGGCAACTAATGAAAAACTGTTTTTT; CDR3: CASSVGATNEKLFF
D: NA; size: many; V: TRBV18; J: TRBJ2-7; DNA: TGTGCCAGCTCACCGGGGGAGAGCTCCTACGAGCAGTACTTC; CDR3: CASSPGESSYEQYF
D: NA; size: few; V: TRBV14; J: TRBJ2-3; DNA: TGTGCCAGCAGCCCTACAGGTTTACGGAGAGATACGCAGTATTTT; CDR3: CASSPTGLRRDTQYF
D: NA; size: NA; V: TRBV7-8; J: TRBJ1-1; DNA: TGTGCCAGCAGCTTAGATGACACTGAAGCTTTCTTT; CDR3: CASSLDDTEAFF
D: NA; size: NA; V: TRBV5-6; J: TRBJ2-7; DNA: TGTGCCAGCAGCTCGGCTCAGGGAGGCGAGCAGTACTTC; CDR3: CASSSAQGGEQYF
D: NA; size: NA; V: TRBV6-5; J: TRBJ1-5; DNA: TGTGCCAGCAGTTATAGTCAGAGAAACAATCAGCCCCAGCATTTT; CDR3: CASSYSQRNNQPQHF
D: NA; size: few; V: TRBV4-3; J: TRBJ2-1; DNA: TGCGCCAGCAGCCAAGCTTCGACAGGGAGGGCCTCCTACAATGAGCAGTTCTTC; CDR3: CASSQASTGRASYNEQFF
D: NA; size: few; V: TRBV10-3; J: TRBJ1-1; DNA: TGTGCCATCAGTGAGTCCTATGGTATTCGGACTGAAGCTTTCTTT; CDR3: CAISESYGIRTEAFF
D: NA; size: NA; V: TRBV6-5; J: TRBJ2-5; DNA: TGTGCCAGCAGTTACTCCACCCGGACGGAGACCCAGTACTTC; CDR3: CASSYSTRTETQYF
D: NA; size: many; V: TRBV7-9; J: TRBJ1-2; DNA: TGTGCCAGCAGCTACGGACCCGGGACAACCTCGGGAGGCTACACCTTC; CDR3: CASSYGPGTTSGGYTF
D: TRBD2; size: NA; V: TRBV7-8; J: TRBJ2-2; DNA: TGTGCCAGCAGCCTATTCACTATTAGCGGGCCCTACACCGGGGAGCTGTTTTTT; CDR3: CASSLFTISGPYTGELFF
D: NA; size: NA; V: TRBV6-1; J: TRBJ1-2; DNA: TGTGCCAGCAGTGAAACCCCCCGGCAGAACTATGGCTACACCTTC; CDR3: CASSETPRQNYGYTF
D: NA; size: few; V: TRBV6-6; J: TRBJ1-4; DNA: TGTGCCAGCAGTTACTCGCGGGGTAGTAATGAAAAACTGTTTTTT; CDR3: CASSYSRGSNEKLFF
D: NA; size: NA; V: TRBV9; J: TRBJ2-5; DNA: TGTGCCAGCAGCCCCCCGGGTAGCCGGGTGGCGGAGACCCAGTACTTC; CDR3: CASSPPGSRVAETQYF
D: NA; size: NA; V: TRBV9; J: TRBJ2-3; DNA: TGTGCCAGCAGCGTAGGACCCACCACAGATACGCAGTATTTT; CDR3: CASSVGPTTDTQYF
D: NA; size: few; V: TRBV11-3; J: TRBJ2-3; DNA: TGTGCCAGCAGCTCCCAGTTCACAGATACGCAGTATTTT; CDR3: CASSSQFTDTQYF
D: NA; size: many; V: TRBV7-7; J: TRBJ2-5; DNA: TGTGCCAGCAGCCAGACCTTTGAGACCCAGTACTTC; CDR3: CASSQTFETQYF
D: NA; size: many; V: TRBV7-2; J: TRBJ1-2; DNA: TGTGCCAGCAGCCCGGGTGTTAACTATGGCTACACCTTC; CDR3: CASSPGVNYGYTF
D: TRBD1; size: few; V: TRBV7-9; J: TRBJ1-2; DNA: TGTGCCAGCAGCGCCACGGACAGGGTAGGCTATGGCTACACCTTC; CDR3: CASSATDRVGYGYTF
D: NA; size: NA; V: TRBV10-3; J: TRBJ2-3; DNA: TGTGCCATCAGTGAGGGCAGGGGACGTTCTACTACGCAGTATTTT; CDR3: CAISEGRGRSTTQYF
D: NA; size: NA; V: TRBV27; J: TRBJ1-2; DNA: TGTGCCAGCACCGCCGACAGGAATTCTAACTATGGCTACACCTTC; CDR3: CASTADRNSNYGYTF
D: TRBD1; size: NA; V: TRBV5-1; J: TRBJ1-2; DNA: TGCGCCAGCAGCTTTGGACAAAGGACAGGGGGCCTCCGACATGGCTACACCTTC; CDR3: CASSFGQRTGGLRHGYTF
D: TRBD2; size: few; V: TRBV7-2; J: TRBJ2-1; DNA: TGTGCCAGCAGCCCAGCGGGAGGTCCATACAATGAGCAGTTCTTC; CDR3: CASSPAGGPYNEQFF
D: TRBD2; size: many; V: TRBV18; J: TRBJ2-1; DNA: TGTGCCAGCACATCGGTGGGACTAGGGGACAATGAGCAGTTCTTC; CDR3: CASTSVGLGDNEQFF
D: NA; size: NA; V: TRBV10-3; J: TRBJ1-5; DNA: TGTGCCATCAGTCGGGTAGATAGCAATCAGCCCCAGCATTTT; CDR3: CAISRVDSNQPQHF
D: NA; size: NA; V: TRBV10-3; J: TRBJ2-5; DNA: TGTGCCATCAGTGAACAGACACTCAAAGAGACCCAGTACTTC; CDR3: CAISEQTLKETQYF
D: NA; size: NA; V: TRBV27; J: TRBJ2-5; DNA: TGTGCCAGCAGTCTCCAACAGGGTAGCTGGGAGACCCAGTACTTC; CDR3: CASSLQQGSWETQYF
D: NA; size: few; V: TRBV4-2; J: TRBJ2-3; DNA: TGTGCCAGCAGCTTATACGGGATTGGAGATACGCAGTATTTT; CDR3: CASSLYGIGDTQYF
D: NA; size: NA; V: TRBV18; J: TRBJ1-2; DNA: TGTGCCAGCTCAGATCTCCCAGGGAACTATGGCTACACCTTC; CDR3: CASSDLPGNYGYTF
D: NA; size: few; V: TRBV19; J: TRBJ1-4; DNA: TGTGCCAGTAGGGATCCGGGACACAACCGCGAAAAACTGTTTTTT; CDR3: CASRDPGHNREKLFF
D: NA; size: NA; V: TRBV27; J: TRBJ1-1; DNA: TGTGCCAGCAGTCCACGACAGAGCCTGAACACTGAAGCTTTCTTT; CDR3: CASSPRQSLNTEAFF
D: NA; size: NA; V: TRBV9; J: TRBJ2-3; DNA: TGTGCCAGCAGCGTAGACGGCCACACAGATACGCAGTATTTT; CDR3: CASSVDGHTDTQYF
D: NA; size: NA; V: TRBV5-1; J: TRBJ2-6; DNA: TGCGCCAGCAGCTTGAGCTCTGGGGCCAACGTCCTGACTTTC; CDR3: CASSLSSGANVLTF
D: NA; size: NA; V: TRBV29-1; J: TRBJ2-7; DNA: TGCAGCGGAGGGTCCGAGGGGAGCGAGCAGTACTTC; CDR3: CSGGSEGSEQYF
D: NA; size: few; V: TRBV11-2; J: TRBJ2-5; DNA: TGTGCCAGCAGCTCAAACCTGCAAGAGACCCAGTACTTC; CDR3: CASSSNLQETQYF
D: TRBD1; size: NA; V: TRBV27; J: TRBJ1-3; DNA: TGTGCCAGCCAGGCACAGGGGTACGGAAACACCATATATTTT; CDR3: CASQAQGYGNTIYF
D: TRBD2; size: few; V: TRBV11-2; J: TRBJ2-3; DNA: TGTGCCAGCGGCCCCGGGGGGGGCACAGATACGCAGTATTTT; CDR3: CASGPGGGTDTQYF